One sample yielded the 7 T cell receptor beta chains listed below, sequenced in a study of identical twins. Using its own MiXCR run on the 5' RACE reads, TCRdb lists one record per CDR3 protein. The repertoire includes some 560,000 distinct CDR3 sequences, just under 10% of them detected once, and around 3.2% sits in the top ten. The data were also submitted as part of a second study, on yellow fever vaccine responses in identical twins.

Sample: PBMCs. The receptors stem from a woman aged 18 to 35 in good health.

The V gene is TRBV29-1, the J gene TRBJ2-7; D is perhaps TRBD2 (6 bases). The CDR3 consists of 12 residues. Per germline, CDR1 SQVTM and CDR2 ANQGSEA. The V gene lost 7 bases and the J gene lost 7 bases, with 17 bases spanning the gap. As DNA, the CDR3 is TGCAGCGCCCGGGTCCCAGGAGGGGAGCAGTACTTC. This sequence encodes CSARVPGGEQYF.

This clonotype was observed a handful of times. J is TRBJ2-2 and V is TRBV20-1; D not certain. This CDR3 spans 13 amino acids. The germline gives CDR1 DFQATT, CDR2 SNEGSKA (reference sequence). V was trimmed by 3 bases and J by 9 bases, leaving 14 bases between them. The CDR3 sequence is CSASPNPHRELFF. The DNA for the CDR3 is TGCAGTGCTAGTCCCAACCCCCACCGGGAGCTGTTTTTT.

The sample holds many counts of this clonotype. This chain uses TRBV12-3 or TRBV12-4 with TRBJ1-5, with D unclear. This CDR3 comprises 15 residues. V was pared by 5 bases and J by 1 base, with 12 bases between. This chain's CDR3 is CASSPPRESNQPQHF. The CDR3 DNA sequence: TGTGCCAGCAGTCCCCCTAGGGAGAGCAATCAGCCCCAGCATTTT.

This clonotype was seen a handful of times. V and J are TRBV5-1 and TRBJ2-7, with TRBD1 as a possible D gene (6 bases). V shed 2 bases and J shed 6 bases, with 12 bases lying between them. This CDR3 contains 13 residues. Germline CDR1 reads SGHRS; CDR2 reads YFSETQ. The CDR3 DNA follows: TGCGCCAGCAGCTTACAGGGAAGGTCCGAGCAGTACTTC. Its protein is CASSLQGRSEQYF.

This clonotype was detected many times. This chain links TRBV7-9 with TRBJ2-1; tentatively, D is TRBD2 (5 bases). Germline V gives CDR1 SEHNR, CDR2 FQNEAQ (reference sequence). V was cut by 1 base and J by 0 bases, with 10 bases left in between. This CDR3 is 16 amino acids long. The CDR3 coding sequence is TGTGCCAGCAGCTTAGTATCCGGGATCTCCTACAATGAGCAGTTCTTC. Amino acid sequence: CASSLVSGISYNEQFF.

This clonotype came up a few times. The CDR3 loop reads CASSSSGRGNIQYF. CDR3 coding DNA: TGTGCCAGCAGCTCTAGCGGGAGGGGAAACATTCAGTACTTC. This chain connects TRBV7-9 to TRBJ2-4, with 12 nucleotides matching TRBD2. The germline V gene has CDR1 SEHNR and CDR2 FQNEAQ (reference sequence). V gave up 4 bases and J gave up 6 bases; unmatched junction bases: 1. The CDR3 covers 14 residues.

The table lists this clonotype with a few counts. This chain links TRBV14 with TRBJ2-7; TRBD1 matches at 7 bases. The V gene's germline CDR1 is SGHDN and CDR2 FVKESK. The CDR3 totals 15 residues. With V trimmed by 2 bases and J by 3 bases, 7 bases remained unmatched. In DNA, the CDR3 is TGTGCCAGCAGCCAACCCGGGACAGCTTTCTACGAGCAGTACTTC. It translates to CASSQPGTAFYEQYF.